This T cell receptor (beta chain) is from a study of CD8 T cells in ankylosing spondylitis. Whole-study findings and limits: Roughly eight highly homologous variants made up a TCR beta motif that seemed to typify ankylosing spondylitis blood. Matched ankylosing spondylitis synovial fluid reportedly contained a significantly enriched population of disease-linked clones. Before this, some motif variants had been reported in reactive arthritis synovial fluid and blood.

This clonotype was seen a handful of times. Its antigen is unidentified. Researchers built TCR beta libraries using quantitative 5'-RACE with molecular barcodes. TCRdb independently ran MiXCR on the 5' RACE reads; one entry per CDR3 protein. The sample has fewer than 750,000 distinct CDR3 sequences; roughly 19% are singletons. The clonotype originates from a male donor with ankylosing spondylitis. Sequencing was carried out using blood, either unsorted or a sorted T cell fraction (not recorded which).

CDR3 amino acids: CASRASSETQYF. The CDR3 nucleotides are TGTGCCAGCAGGGCTAGCTCCGAGACCCAGTACTTC. The genes are TRBV12-3 or TRBV12-4 and TRBJ2-5, with a weak D call TRBD2 (5 bases). Trimming removed 6 bases at V and 5 bases at J, with 10 bases between. The CDR3 extends over 12 amino acids.